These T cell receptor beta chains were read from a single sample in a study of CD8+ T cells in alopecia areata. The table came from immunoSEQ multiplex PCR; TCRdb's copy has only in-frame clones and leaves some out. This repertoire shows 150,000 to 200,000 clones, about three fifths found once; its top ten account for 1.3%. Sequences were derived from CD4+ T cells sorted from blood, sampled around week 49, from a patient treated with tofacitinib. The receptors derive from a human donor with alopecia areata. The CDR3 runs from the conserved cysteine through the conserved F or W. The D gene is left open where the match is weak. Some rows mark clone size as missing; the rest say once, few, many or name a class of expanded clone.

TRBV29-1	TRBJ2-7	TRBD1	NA	TGCAGCGTCCCGGGACAGAGTCTCTACGAGCAGTACTTC	CSVPGQSLYEQYF
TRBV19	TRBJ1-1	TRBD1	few	TGTGCCAGTAGAACCCGGGACAGGAGCGTCTTT	CASRTRDRSVF
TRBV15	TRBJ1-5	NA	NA	TGTGCCACCAGCAGCGGTTATCAGCCCCAGCATTTT	CATSSGYQPQHF
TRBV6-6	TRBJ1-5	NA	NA	TGTGCCAGCAGTTACTCCGGGGGTGGGAATCAGCCCCAGCATTTT	CASSYSGGGNQPQHF
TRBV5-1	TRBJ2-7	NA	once	TGCGCCAGCAGCTTCTCGGGGATCTACGAGCAGTACTTC	CASSFSGIYEQYF
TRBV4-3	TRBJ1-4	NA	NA	TGCGCCAGCAGCCCAGAGGCAGCAACTAATGAAAAACTGTTTTTT	CASSPEAATNEKLFF
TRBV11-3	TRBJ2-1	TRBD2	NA	TGTGCCAGCAGCTTAGGTGGGGGGGAAAGGAGTGAGCAGTTCTTC	CASSLGGGERSEQFF
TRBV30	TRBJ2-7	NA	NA	TGTGCCTGGAGGAGGAATCGTCGGGCCAATTACGAGCAGTACTTC	CAWRRNRRANYEQYF
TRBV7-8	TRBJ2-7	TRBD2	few	TGTGCCAGCAGCTTAGCTAGCGGGGGGCTCGAGCAGTACTTC	CASSLASGGLEQYF
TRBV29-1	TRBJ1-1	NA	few	TGCAGCGTTGAAGGGACAGTGAACACTGAAGCTTTCTTT	CSVEGTVNTEAFF
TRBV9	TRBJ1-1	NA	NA	TGTGCCAGCAGCGCCGTGGGACCTGAAGCTTTCTTT	CASSAVGPEAFF
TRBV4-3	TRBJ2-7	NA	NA	TGCGCCAGCAGCCAAGATCCGCAAATCGGCGAGCAGTACTTC	CASSQDPQIGEQYF
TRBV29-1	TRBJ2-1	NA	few	TGCAGCGTGCGACGTTACACCAAACCCAATGAGCAGTTCTTC	CSVRRYTKPNEQFF
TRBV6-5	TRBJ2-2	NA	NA	TGTGCCATCAGTGTTTCCGGGAACACCGGGGAGCTGTTTTTT	CAISVSGNTGELFF
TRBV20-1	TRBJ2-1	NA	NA	TGCAGTGCCCCGAGAGGGAATGAGCAGTTCTTC	CSAPRGNEQFF
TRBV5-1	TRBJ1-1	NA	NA	TGCGCCAGCAGCTCCCAGGGAAGCACTGAAGCTTTCTTT	CASSSQGSTEAFF
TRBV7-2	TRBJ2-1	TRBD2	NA	TGTGCCAGCAGCTCAAGACTAGCGGGGGGGCCCGACAATGAGCAGTTCTTC	CASSSRLAGGPDNEQFF
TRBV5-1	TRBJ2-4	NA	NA	TGCGCCAGCAGCTCATCGGGGTTAGCCAAAAACATTCAGTACTTC	CASSSSGLAKNIQYF